These 15 T cell receptor beta chains share one sample of origin, sequenced in a study of cytomegalovirus exposure and HLA in healthy donors. TCRdb's table, derived via immunoSEQ multiplex PCR, lists solely in-frame clones and lacks some. The table has about 82,000 clones, around 92% seen once. Sequencing was carried out using PBMCs. The receptor set was obtained from a man younger than 35 in good health and CMV-seronegative.

This rearrangement joins TRBV5-4 to TRBJ1-2; TRBD1 is a possible D gene (6 bases). Between the trimmed V and J ends, which lost 4 bases and 4 bases, there was a span of 14 bases. CDR3 length: 14 residues. Germline CDR1 and CDR2: SGHNT and YYREEE (reference sequence). CDR3 in amino acids: CASSPAQGFYGYTF. As DNA, the CDR3 is TGTGCCAGCAGCCCCGCACAGGGATTCTATGGCTACACCTTC.

The V and J genes are TRBV5-4 and TRBJ2-5, with 7 bases fitting TRBD2. CDR1 SGHNT and CDR2 YYREEE come from the germline V gene (reference sequence). V shed 1 base and J 4 bases; nucleotides not matched to a gene: 10. CDR3 length: 16 residues. CDR3 coding DNA: TGTGCCAGCAGCTTGAGGAGCGGGACGGGGAGAGAGACCCAGTACTTC. Its protein product is CASSLRSGTGRETQYF.

The genes are TRBV20-1 and TRBJ1-2; D is unresolved. Looked up from germline, CDR1 is DFQATT and CDR2 is SNEGSKA (reference sequence). Trimming removed 3 bases at V and 6 bases at J, with 5 bases between. The CDR3 consists of 10 residues. The CDR3 region has the DNA TGCAGTGCTAGTATTGATGGCTACACCTTC. Protein sequence: CSASIDGYTF.

The gene calls are TRBV6-4 and TRBJ1-5; TRBD1 aligns across 11 bases. V shed 6 bases, J shed 6 bases, and the junction held 7 bases outside the gene matches. The CDR3 runs 15 residues. Germline CDR1 MRHNA, CDR2 SNTAGT. CDR3 in DNA: TGTGCCAGCAGCGAGGGGACAGGGGGAGGTCAGCCCCAGCATTTT. This encodes CASSEGTGGGQPQHF.

Worth noting for this clone: One end of the junction does not line up with germline, which may come from a read error. The chain combines TRBV7-7 with TRBJ2-5; TRBD1 matches 8 bases. The CDR3 extends over 13 amino acids. In germline, CDR1 is SSHAT, CDR2 FNYEAQ (reference sequence). In DNA, the CDR3 is TGTGCTAGCAGCCAGACAGGGGTCGAGACCCAGTACTTC. Protein: CASSQTGVETQYF.

This chain connects TRBV25-1 to TRBJ1-5, with 8 bases that match TRBD1. Germline CDR1 reads MGHDK; CDR2 reads SYGVNS. The CDR3 length is 15 residues. V was clipped by 2 bases and J by 7 bases; unmatched bases: 7. Here the CDR3 reads CASSEGTGWQQPQHF. The CDR3 coding sequence is TGTGCCAGCAGTGAAGGGACAGGTTGGCAGCAGCCCCAGCATTTT.

This sequence joins TRBV5-1 and TRBJ2-7; TRBD1 agrees at 10 bases. The germline V gene has CDR1 SGHRS and CDR2 YFSETQ. The CDR3 consists of 14 residues. J was trimmed by 3 bases and V by 0 bases; bases with no gene match: 0. DNA of the CDR3: TGCGCCAGCAGCTTGGGGACAGGGGGCTACGAGCAGTACTTC. It encodes CASSLGTGGYEQYF.

This clone was seen only once. The chain links TRBV6-6 to TRBJ1-1; 8 bases map to TRBD1. This CDR3 is 15 amino acids long. J lost 6 bases, V lost 11 bases, and 17 bases had no gene match. Germline CDR1 reads MNHNY; CDR2 reads SVGAGI (reference sequence). CDR3: CAGVNTGGVAAEAFF. CDR3 in DNA: TGTGCCGGCGTAAACACAGGGGGGGTCGCGGCTGAAGCTTTCTTT.

This clone showed up just a few times. This chain connects TRBV18 to TRBJ1-2; 7 positions match TRBD1. The CDR3 extends over 17 amino acids. CDR1 is KGHSH and CDR2 is LQKENI in the germline V gene. Trimming removed 2 bases from V and 8 bases from J; junction bases left unmatched: 17. CDR3 residues: CASSPFGDRVQSEGYTF. The CDR3 DNA is TGTGCCAGCTCACCATTCGGAGACAGGGTCCAGTCGGAAGGCTACACCTTC.

This clone was seen only once. The genes are TRBV7-9 and TRBJ2-5; tentative D call: TRBD2 (5 bases). This CDR3 region has 15 residues. With 3 bases removed from V and 0 bases from J, the gap between germline ends came to 11 bases. In germline, CDR1 is SEHNR, CDR2 FQNEAQ (reference sequence). CDR3 protein: CASSLERSYQETQYF. CDR3 in DNA: TGTGCCAGCAGCTTGGAGCGGTCGTACCAAGAGACCCAGTACTTC.

The chain links TRBV11-1 to TRBJ2-4, with D possibly matching TRBD1 (6 bases). The length of the CDR3 is 19 residues. The germline gives CDR1 SGHAT, CDR2 FQDESV (reference sequence). The V gene lost 5 bases and the J gene lost 0 bases, with 23 bases spanning the gap. CDR3 nucleotides: TGTGCCAGCAGCACGTATAAGACAGGTCTTAACCTAGCCAAAAACATTCAGTACTTC. Protein: CASSTYKTGLNLAKNIQYF.

This clone occurred once. The rearrangement joins TRBV13 to TRBJ2-7, with 7 bases fitting TRBD1. The CDR3 spans 15 residues. The ends lost 5 bases at V and 2 bases at J; junction bases unmatched: 9. Germline V gene data show CDR1 as PRHDT and CDR2 as FYEKMQ (reference sequence). This CDR3 is CASSRKLTGTYEQYF. The CDR3 region has the DNA TGTGCCAGCAGCCGAAAATTGACAGGGACCTACGAGCAGTACTTC.

The chain carries TRBV7-9 and TRBJ1-4; D unclear. Trimming removed 1 base at V and 4 bases at J, with 7 bases between. The CDR3 length is 14 residues. Germline CDR1 SEHNR, CDR2 FQNEAQ (reference sequence). The CDR3 sequence: CASSLDGINEKLFF. The CDR3 DNA follows: TGTGCCAGCAGCTTAGACGGTATTAATGAAAAACTGTTTTTT.

CDR3 residues: CASSLGGQGRTGELFF. The DNA for the CDR3 is TGTGCCAGCAGCTTAGGTGGACAGGGGCGGACCGGGGAGCTGTTTTTT. V is TRBV7-9 and J is TRBJ2-2; TRBD1 aligns across 9 bases. The CDR3 sequence is 16 residues long. V shed 1 base, J shed 5 bases, and the junction held 5 bases outside the gene matches. Germline CDR1 SEHNR, CDR2 FQNEAQ (reference sequence).

The chain combines TRBV6-5 with TRBJ2-3; TRBD2 matches at 10 bases. V trimming: 2 bases; J trimming: 2 bases; junction bases outside the gene matches: 4. The CDR3 runs to 16 residues. CDR1 and CDR2 from the germline V gene are MNHEY and SVGAGI. The CDR3 is CASSYGLAGVTDTQYF. The DNA of the CDR3 is TGTGCCAGCAGTTACGGGCTAGCGGGGGTCACAGATACGCAGTATTTT.